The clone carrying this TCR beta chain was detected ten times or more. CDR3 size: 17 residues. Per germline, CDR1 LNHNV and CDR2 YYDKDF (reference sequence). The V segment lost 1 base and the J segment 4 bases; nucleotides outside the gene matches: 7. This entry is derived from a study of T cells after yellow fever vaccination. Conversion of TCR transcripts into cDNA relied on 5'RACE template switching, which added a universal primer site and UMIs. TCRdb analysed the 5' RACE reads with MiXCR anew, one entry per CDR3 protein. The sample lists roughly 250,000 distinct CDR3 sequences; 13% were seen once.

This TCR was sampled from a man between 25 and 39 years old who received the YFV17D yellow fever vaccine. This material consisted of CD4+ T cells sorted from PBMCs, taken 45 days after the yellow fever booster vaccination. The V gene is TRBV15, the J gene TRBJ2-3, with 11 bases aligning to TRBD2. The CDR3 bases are TGTGCCACCAGCAGAGTCCAACTAGCGGGAGTAGCAGATACGCAGTATTTT. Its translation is CATSRVQLAGVADTQYF.